This TCR beta chain was identified in a study of blood T cells in healthy people across ages (dated by TCRdb to about 2015). A note on the overall study: In model experiments, template switching captured roughly one uniquely barcoded TCR beta cDNA molecule for every two T cells. The study measured age-related changes in TCR beta repertoire diversity using deep sequencing normalized with unique cDNA molecular identifiers. Donors were grouped into four age groups: young (average roughly 16 years), middle-aged (39), aged (approximately 58) and long-lived (around 82). To avoid experimental bias, donors of different ages were randomly spread across the sequencing lanes. Two additional independent replicas of 1 million unique cDNA reads from the same blood draw were analyzed for two donors (one aged 18 to 30 and one aged 80 or older).

Turning to this clonotype: Its antigen remains undetermined. Base-call qualities are not available, and no considerably larger clone is one nucleotide away.

The donors were 40 or so Caucasian individuals from Russia, aged about 6 to 95 years, who were systemically healthy. Roughly 9 milliliters of peripheral blood were drawn from each donor into EDTA-treated Vacutainer tubes. PBMCs were isolated by Ficoll-Paque density-gradient centrifugation, with at least 6 million obtained per sample. Trizol reagent was used to extract total RNA from PBMCs, with at least 5.5 micrograms per sample. For every donor, an aliquot of PBMCs went through flow cytometry to measure the percentages of naive CD45RAhigh/CD27high T cells. Libraries were prepared through 5' RACE. The sequencing machine was an Illumina HiSeq 2500. A second PCR of roughly 7 to 12 cycles was run with a J-beta primer mix and a sample-barcoded 5' primer. Each TCR beta cDNA molecule received a unique molecular identifier from a template-switch 5' adaptor carrying 12 random nucleotides. Each sample yielded at least 3 million CDR3-containing paired-end reads. First-strand cDNA was synthesized from all RNA with the Mint cDNA synthesis kit, primed by a TRBC-specific oligonucleotide. Following uracil-DNA glycosylase treatment, all cDNA underwent a first 18-cycle PCR with the universal primers M1SS and BC2_uni_R. Per the original workflow: For normalization, 1 million high-quality reads, each with a distinct molecular identifier, were randomly selected from each sample. Reads sharing molecular identifiers were discarded rather than binned into consensus sequences. MiTCR, run with a Q25 quality threshold and the strictest error-elimination algorithm, handled CDR3 identification, clonotype clustering and error correction. Lower-bound total TCR beta diversity was estimated with a nonparametric unseen species model using Euler transformation. TCRdb reprocessing: public reads trimmed at Q25 with fastp, clones called with MiXCR, in-frame beta chains kept. Identical CDR3 protein sequences are pooled into one entry, listed with their most common genes and DNA. TCRdb's processing, not the authors', yielded these V and J calls. The sample table shows over a million distinct CDR3 sequences, and more than 35% are seen once. Approximately 17% of the sample lies in the top ten.

V is pruned by 7 bases and J by 7 bases, leaving 3 bases of the junction without a gene match. Reading from cysteine to phenylalanine, the CDR3 counts 13 amino acids. Only the CDR3 part of the read is kept: 39 bases, read in frame from the first base. The germline V gene yields KGHDR for CDR1 and SFDVKD for CDR2. The paper's findings and limits, for the study overall: The long-lived group showed more naive CD4+ T cells, fewer expanded clones and increased TCR diversity than the aged group, suggesting age selection. There was a strong correlation between observed TCR beta diversity and the percentage of naive T cells measured by flow cytometry. Estimates of total diversity based on one million sequenced T cells were considered lower bounds and underestimates. Conclusive comparison of naive and antigen-experienced compartments was prevented by the profiling of bulk unsorted PBMCs. Because donor CMV infection status was unknown, age-related changes in expanded clonotypes were potentially confounded. Observed TCR beta diversity per million T cells fell roughly linearly with age, and a significant reduction was already apparent by age approximately 40.

The material sequenced was blood. The sequence derives from an older woman in good health. The chain is made from TRBV24-1 and TRBJ1-6, and 7 junction bases match TRBD1. The DNA reads TGTGCCACCAGCCGGACAGGCAATTCACCCCTCCACTTT. Its translation is CATSRTGNSPLHF.